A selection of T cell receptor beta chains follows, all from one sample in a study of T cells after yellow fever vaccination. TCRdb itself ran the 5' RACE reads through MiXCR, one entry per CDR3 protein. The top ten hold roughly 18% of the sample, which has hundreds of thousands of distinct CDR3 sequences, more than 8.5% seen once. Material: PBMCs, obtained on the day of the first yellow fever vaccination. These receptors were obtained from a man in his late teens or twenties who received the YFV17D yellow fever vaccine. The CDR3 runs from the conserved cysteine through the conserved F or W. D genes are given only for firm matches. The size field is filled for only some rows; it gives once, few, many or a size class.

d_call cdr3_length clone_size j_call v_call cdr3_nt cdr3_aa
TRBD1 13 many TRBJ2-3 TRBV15 TGTGCCACCAGCAGGACAGGGGCAGATACGCAGTATTTT CATSRTGADTQYF
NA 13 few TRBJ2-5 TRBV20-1 TGCAGTGCTAGACTAGCCGGGGCCGAGACCCAGTACTTC CSARLAGAETQYF
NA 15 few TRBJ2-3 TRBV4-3 TGCGCCAGCAGCCAAGGCTGGGGGTCCACAGATACGCAGTATTTT CASSQGWGSTDTQYF
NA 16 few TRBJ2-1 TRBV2 TGTGCCAGCAGTGGAGGCCAGGGTCAAGCCTACAATGAGCAGTTCTTC CASSGGQGQAYNEQFF
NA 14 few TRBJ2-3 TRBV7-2 TGTGCCAGCAGCCCAAGGGCCACTACAGATACGCAGTATTTT CASSPRATTDTQYF
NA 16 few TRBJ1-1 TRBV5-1 TGCGCCAGCAGCTGGACCCGGTTAGGGCGGAACACTGAAGCTTTCTTT CASSWTRLGRNTEAFF
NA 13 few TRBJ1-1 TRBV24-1 TGTGCCACCAGTCCCCCGGGGGGAACTGAAGCTTTCTTT CATSPPGGTEAFF
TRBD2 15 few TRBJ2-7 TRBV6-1 TGTGCCAGCAGCAATCTAGCGGGGGGGCCTTACGAGCAGTACTTC CASSNLAGGPYEQYF
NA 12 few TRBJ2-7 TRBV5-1 TGCGCCAGCAGCCCAGGATCTACCGAGCAGTACTTC CASSPGSTEQYF
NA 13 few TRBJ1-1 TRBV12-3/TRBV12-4 TGTGCCAGCAGTTTAGCTAGACAGGCCGAAGCTTTCTTT CASSLARQAEAFF
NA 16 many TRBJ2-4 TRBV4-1 TGCGCCAGCAGCCCCGGCTGGTCAGGTGCCAAAAACATTCAGTACTTC CASSPGWSGAKNIQYF
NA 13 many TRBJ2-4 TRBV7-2 TGTGCCAGCAGCTTTGGCTGGCAAAACATTCAGTACTTC CASSFGWQNIQYF
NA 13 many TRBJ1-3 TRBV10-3 TGTGCCATCAGCCAGAGCTCTGGAAACACCATATATTTT CAISQSSGNTIYF
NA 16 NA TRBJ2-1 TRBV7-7 TGTGCTAGCAGCTTATGGCTAGTGGGGGGCTTCAATGAGCAGTTCTTC CASSLWLVGGFNEQFF
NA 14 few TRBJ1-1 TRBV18 TGTGCCAGCTCACCGGGTTCAGGGTTTGATGAAGCTTTCTTT CASSPGSGFDEAFF
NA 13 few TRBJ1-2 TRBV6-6 TGTGCCAGCAGTTACTTGACTCTCTATGGCTACACCTTC CASSYLTLYGYTF
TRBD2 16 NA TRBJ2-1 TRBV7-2 TGTGCCAGCAGCTTAGGGCGGGGAGCGGGGGGAAGGGGGCAGTTCTTC CASSLGRGAGGRGQFF
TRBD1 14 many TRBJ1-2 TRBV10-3 TGTGCCATCAGTGAGGGGACAGGGGCCTATGGCTACACCTTC CAISEGTGAYGYTF
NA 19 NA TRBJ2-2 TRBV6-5 TGTGCCAGCAGTTACTCGATAACCGGGGGCCACACGAACACCGGGGAGCTGTTTTTT CASSYSITGGHTNTGELFF
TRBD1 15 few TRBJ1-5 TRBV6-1 TGTGCCAGCAGCCATGAGGGGGCTAGCAATCAGCCCCAGCATTTT CASSHEGASNQPQHF
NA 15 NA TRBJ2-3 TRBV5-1 TGCGCCAGCACCTACTACGGGGGGCCGACAGATACGCAGTATTTT CASTYYGGPTDTQYF
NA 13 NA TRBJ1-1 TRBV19 TGTGCCAGTAGTATCGAGGACAGAACCAAAGCTTTCTTT CASSIEDRTKAFF
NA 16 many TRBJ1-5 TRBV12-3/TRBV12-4 TGTGCCAGCAGTTACGCAGGGACTTATAGCAATCAGCCCCAGCATTTT CASSYAGTYSNQPQHF
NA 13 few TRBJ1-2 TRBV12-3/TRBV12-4 TGTGCCAGCAGTCAAGCTTTAGGGAATGGCTACACCTTC CASSQALGNGYTF
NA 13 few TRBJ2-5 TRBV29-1 TGCAGCGTGGGGGGGACACATTTAGAGACCCAGTACTTC CSVGGTHLETQYF
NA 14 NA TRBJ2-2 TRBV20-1 TGCAGTGCTAGAGATTCCCGGGGAACCGGGGAGCTGTTTTTT CSARDSRGTGELFF
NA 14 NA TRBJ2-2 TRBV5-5 TGTGCCAGCAGCTTGTATGGGGGAAACGGGGAGCTGTTTTTT CASSLYGGNGELFF
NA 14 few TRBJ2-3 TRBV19 TGTGCCAGTAGTCGCCTAGCGAGGACAGATACGCAGTATTTT CASSRLARTDTQYF
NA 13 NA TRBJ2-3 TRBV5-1 TGCGCCAGCAGCTTGATACCTGAGGATACGCAGTATTTT CASSLIPEDTQYF
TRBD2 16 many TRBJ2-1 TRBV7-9 TGTGCCAGCAGCTCCCACCCTAGCGGGAGCTACAATGAGCAGTTCTTC CASSSHPSGSYNEQFF
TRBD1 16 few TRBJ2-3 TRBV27 TGTGCCAGCAGTTTAAGGGGACAGGGTTTCACAGATACGCAGTATTTT CASSLRGQGFTDTQYF
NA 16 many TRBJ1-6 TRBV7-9 TGTGCCAGCAGTTTCAGCGGGGCAGGGTCCCAATCACCCCTCCACTTT CASSFSGAGSQSPLHF
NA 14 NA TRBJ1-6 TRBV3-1 TGTGCCAGCAGCCAAGACGGGGGGCTTTCACCCCTCCACTTT CASSQDGGLSPLHF
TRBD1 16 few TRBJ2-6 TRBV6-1 TGTGCCACTACGGGACAGCTCGTCTCTGGGGCCAACGTCCTGACTTTC CATTGQLVSGANVLTF
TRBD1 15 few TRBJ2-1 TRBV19 TGTGCCAGTAGTCCTCGGACAGGGGTGAGGAATGAGCAGTTCTTC CASSPRTGVRNEQFF
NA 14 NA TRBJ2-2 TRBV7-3 TGTGCCACCTCATGGGGGGGCCCTTCCGGGGAGCTGTTTTTT CATSWGGPSGELFF
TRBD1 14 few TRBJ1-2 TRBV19 TGTGCCAGTAGTCGGGACAGCAAATTCTATGGCTACACCTTC CASSRDSKFYGYTF
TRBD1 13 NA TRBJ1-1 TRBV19 TGTGCCAGTACCCCGACAGGGGGGACTGAAGCTTTCTTT CASTPTGGTEAFF
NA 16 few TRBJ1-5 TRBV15 TGTGCCACCAGCGACCCCCACACGGTCGGAAGTCAGCCCCAGCATTTT CATSDPHTVGSQPQHF